This T cell receptor (beta chain) originates from a study of T cells in Graves' hyperthyroidism and ophthalmopathy. Authors of the study amplified TCR beta CDR3 regions from RNA transcripts. The study used the HTBI primer set for a first-round RT-PCR of the TCR CDR3. TCRdb recomputed calls from the multiplex PCR reads with MiXCR, one row per CDR3 protein. The table shows 500,000 to 650,000 distinct CDR3 sequences, with roughly 45% occurring only once. Uncontrolled infections, other autoimmune diseases, pregnancy or lactation led to exclusion of patients. Each diagnosis drew on symptoms, thyroxine, TRAb, thyroid ultrasound and orbital computed tomography findings. Overall study results and limits: Most clonotypes expanded in the thyroid (above 0.001) were also present in blood. Ophthalmopathy stood apart from stable hyperthyroidism in a 13 V-J model.

In regard to this clonotype: Its target is unknown.

This CDR3 is built from 15 residues. The J segment lost 6 bases and the V segment lost 4 bases, leaving 11 bases of the junction unmatched. CDR1 and CDR2 from the germline V gene are SGHVS and FNYEAQ. The clonotype was recovered from an adult woman with Graves' disease, either hyperthyroidism or ophthalmopathy (not recorded which). The chain uses TRBV7-6 and TRBJ2-7; 8 nucleotides agree with TRBD1. Sequences were obtained from peripheral blood or thyroid tissue (not recorded which). This CDR3 is CASSSQATGVREQYF. Here the CDR3 DNA reads TGTGCCAGCAGCTCCCAGGCGACAGGGGTGCGCGAGCAGTACTTC.